This note documents a single T cell receptor (beta chain) sequence. The antigen is undetermined. Some clones are missing from TCRdb's copy, which holds only in-frame ones; the method was immunoSEQ multiplex PCR. The sample contains some 2.1 million clones, 85% to 95% of which appear only once. Splitting the CD4+ cells yielded a CD45RA+ naive subset and a CD45RA-negative memory subset. This entry belongs to a study of shared clonotypes between healthy human individuals. At the level of the study: The study used three CD4 naive, three CD4 memory, two CD8 naive and one CD8 memory plate per donor.

The study, taken as a whole, reports: The genetic and exposure-history diversity represented was limited by few donors.

This clonotype was obtained from a man aged 18 to 29 in good health. The specimen was naive CD4+ T cells sorted from blood. Subset indicated: CD45RA+ positively selected.

The CDR3 nucleotides are TGTGCCAGCAGCCAGACCGGGACTAGACCCTACAATGAGCAGTTCTTC. Translated: CASSQTGTRPYNEQFF. The chain couples TRBV5-4 to TRBJ2-1; 8 nucleotides agree with TRBD2. This CDR3 region has 16 residues. Germline V gene lookup returns CDR1 SGHNT and CDR2 YYREEE (reference sequence). The ends lost 4 bases at V and 2 bases at J; junction bases unmatched: 8.